Here is one T cell receptor beta chain with its context. Germline lookup yields CDR1 SGHNT and CDR2 YYREEE (reference sequence). V lost 2 bases and J lost 2; bases outside the gene matches: 7. The CDR3 runs 15 residues. This entry belongs to a study of T cell responses to AZD1222 COVID-19 vaccine. The table came from immunoSEQ multiplex PCR; TCRdb's copy has only in-frame clones and leaves some out. The sample yields about 120,000 clones, roughly 88% seen once. This sequence originates from an adult in good health. This chain uses TRBV5-4 with TRBJ2-7; 7 positions match TRBD2. The sample was peripheral blood, taken on day 0 of AZD1222 vaccination. CDR3 loop: CASSFRSGDPYEQYF. CDR3 DNA sequence: TGTGCCAGCAGCTTTAGAAGCGGGGATCCCTACGAGCAGTACTTC. Drawing the rest from reference TRBV5-4 and TRBJ2-7, the complete variable domain is ETGVTQSPTHLIKTRGQQVTLRCSSQSGHNTVSWYQQALGQGPQFIFQYYREEENGRGNFPPRFSGLQFPNYSSELNVNALELDDSALYLCASSFRSGDPYEQYFGPGTRLTVT.